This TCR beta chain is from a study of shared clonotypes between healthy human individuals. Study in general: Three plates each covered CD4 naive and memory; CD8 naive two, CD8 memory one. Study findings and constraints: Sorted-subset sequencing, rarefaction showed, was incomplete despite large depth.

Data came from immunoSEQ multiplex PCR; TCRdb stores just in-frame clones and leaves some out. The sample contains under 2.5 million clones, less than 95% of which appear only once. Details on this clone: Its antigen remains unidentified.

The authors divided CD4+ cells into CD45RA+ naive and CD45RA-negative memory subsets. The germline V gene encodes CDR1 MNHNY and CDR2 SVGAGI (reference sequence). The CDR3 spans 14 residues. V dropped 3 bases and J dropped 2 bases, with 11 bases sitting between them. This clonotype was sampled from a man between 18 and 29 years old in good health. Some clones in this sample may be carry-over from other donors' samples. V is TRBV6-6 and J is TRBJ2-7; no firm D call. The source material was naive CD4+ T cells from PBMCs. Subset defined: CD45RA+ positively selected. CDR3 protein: CASSYSSSTYEQYF. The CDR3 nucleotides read TGTGCCAGCAGTTATTCTTCCAGCACCTACGAGCAGTACTTC.